One sample yielded the 10 T cell receptor beta chains listed below, sequenced in a study of blood T cell repertoires in COVID-19 (dated by TCRdb to about 2020). The method behind the library was the immunoSEQ multiplex PCR assay. TCRdb provides this immuneACCESS table in a form limited to in-frame rearrangements. Some clones are lacking; in checked studies, under half of them reflect an unresolved V gene, and why the rest are absent is not known. The sample contains about 180,000 clones, about 84% of them found a single time. Roughly 9.1% of the sample comes from the top ten. Input material: PBMCs or T cells enriched from blood (not recorded which). These receptors were obtained from a woman younger than 45 who had recovered from COVID-19.

The V call is TRBV12-2, the J call TRBJ2-5; TRBD2, as called in the table, went unchecked against the DNA. TRBV12-2 is shown as a pseudogene. The CDR3 is 21 amino acids. The CDR3 sequence is CASRSYWEGESDRGYAETQYF. Written as DNA, the CDR3 is TGTGCAAGTCGGTCCTATTGGGAGGGTGAGTCGGACAGAGGATATGCGGAGACCCAGTACTTC.

The chain carries TRBV10-1 and TRBJ1-3, with D hard to call. Deletions cut 7 bases from V and 9 bases from J, with 16 bases between. Germline-derived CDR1 and CDR2 are WNHNN and SYGVQD (reference sequence). The CDR3 sequence is 13 residues long. This CDR3 reads CASNLSRSGTIYF. The CDR3 DNA reads as TGCGCCAGCAATCTCTCTCGTTCGGGCACCATATATTTT.

The chain employs TRBV19 and TRBJ2-5; a weak D match, TRBD1 (5 bases). Trimming removed 2 bases from V and 5 bases from J, with 9 bases in between. This CDR3 region has 13 residues. Germline lookup yields CDR1 LNHDA and CDR2 SQIVND (reference sequence). CDR3: CASSITQGETQYF. Written as DNA, the CDR3 is TGTGCCAGTAGTATAACGCAGGGCGAGACCCAGTACTTC.

The chain combines TRBV5-4 with TRBJ2-2; a possible D gene is TRBD2 (6 bases). V was cut by 4 bases and J by 6 bases, with 13 bases left in between. This CDR3 contains 14 residues. From germline, CDR1 is SGHNT and CDR2 YYREEE (reference sequence). This CDR3 reads CASSRRETAGELFF. The DNA for the CDR3 is TGTGCCAGCAGCCGACGGGAGACTGCCGGGGAGCTGTTTTTT.

The chain recombines TRBV11-3 with TRBJ1-1; D possibly corresponds to TRBD1 (5 bases). CDR1 is SGHNT, CDR2 YENEEA, per germline. The CDR3 is made up of 12 amino acids. Trimming removed 0 bases from V and 7 bases from J, with 6 bases in between. The CDR3 loop is CASSLDGGEAFF. In DNA, the CDR3 is TGTGCCAGCAGCTTAGACGGGGGTGAAGCTTTCTTT.

The gene calls are TRBV11-3 and TRBJ2-7; D is possibly TRBD1 (6 bases). The CDR3 is 13 residues long. V was cut by 5 bases and J by 6 bases, with 14 bases left in between. CDR1 and CDR2 (germline): SGHNT, YENEEA. The CDR3 DNA sequence: TGTGCCAGCAGCAGTATGGGGGCTGGCGAGCAGTACTTC. This translates into CASSSMGAGEQYF.

This CDR3 reads CASTSGTDEQYF. CDR3 nucleotides: TGTGCCAGTACCTCAGGTACCGACGAGCAGTACTTC. The chain links TRBV19 to TRBJ2-7, with no clear D. V dropped 7 bases and J dropped 5 bases, with 12 bases sitting between them. CDR1 is LNHDA and CDR2 is SQIVND in the germline V gene (reference sequence). CDR3 length: 12 amino acids. Based on the CDR3 plus reference TRBV19 and TRBJ2-7, the full variable domain is DGGITQSPKYLFRKEGQNVTLSCEQNLNHDAMYWYRQDPGQGLRLIYYSQIVNDFQKGDIAEGYSVSREKKESFPLTVTSAQKNPTAFYLCASTSGTDEQYFGPGTRLTVT.

In its sample, this clone was seen once. The chain recombines TRBV4-1 with TRBJ2-2, with 10 nucleotides matching TRBD1. The CDR3 loop spans 16 amino acids. V was pared by 0 bases and J by 3 bases, with 1 base of the junction left unmatched. From germline, CDR1 is MGHRA and CDR2 YSYEKL. This CDR3 is CASSQEGTGDTGELFF. The CDR3 DNA reads TGCGCCAGCAGCCAAGAAGGGACAGGGGACACCGGGGAGCTGTTTTTT.

The chain links TRBV7-6 to TRBJ2-1; 8 bases line up with TRBD2. J lost 8 bases, V lost 0 bases, and 9 bases had no gene match. Germline V gives CDR1 SGHVS, CDR2 FNYEAQ. This CDR3 region has 16 residues. CDR3 region: CASSLASGLGPHEQFF. CDR3 coding DNA: TGTGCCAGCAGCTTAGCGTCGGGACTAGGGCCCCATGAGCAGTTCTTC.

On this clone: A junction end diverges from the germline sequence, so it may reflect a read error. The V gene is TRBV7-9, the J gene TRBJ2-3; 7 nucleotides line up with TRBD1. The CDR3 runs 15 residues. Looked up from germline, CDR1 is SEHNR and CDR2 is FQNEAQ (reference sequence). The CDR3 sequence is CASSLDRAYTDTQYF. CDR3 nucleotides: TGTGCCAGCAGTTTAGACAGGGCCTATACAGATACGCAGTATTTT.